The 4 T cell receptor beta chains below come from one sample, sequenced in a study of blood T cell repertoires in COVID-19. TCRdb keeps only in-frame clones here, not all; method: immunoSEQ multiplex PCR. This repertoire shows about 160,000 clones, approximately 82% found once; its top ten account for over 9.5%. Sequences were obtained from peripheral blood. These receptors came from a woman older than 75 with active or convalescent COVID-19.

V usage is TRBV3-1 (or the pseudogene TRBV3-2) and J usage is TRBJ2-1, with D possibly being TRBD2 (6 bases). V shed 0 bases and J shed 6 bases, with 9 bases lying between them. Germline loops: CDR1 LGHDT, CDR2 YNNKEL (reference sequence). The CDR3 is 14 amino acids. In nucleotides, the CDR3 is TGTGCCAGCAGCCAAGATCTACTAGCCAATGAGCAGTTCTTC. Translating it yields CASSQDLLANEQFF.

The genes are TRBV19 and TRBJ2-5; D gene ambiguous. Trimming pared 3 bases from V and 1 base from J, leaving 6 bases between. The germline CDR1 and CDR2 sequences are LNHDA and SQIVND (reference sequence). There are 13 residues in the CDR3. The CDR3 coding sequence is TGTGCCAGTAGTATTAACAGCCAAGAGACCCAGTACTTC. Translation gives CASSINSQETQYF.

This clone showed up just once. The J gene is TRBJ1-1, the V gene TRBV5-1, with 7 bases fitting TRBD1. The ends lost 0 bases at V and 3 bases at J; junction bases unmatched: 8. Germline values: CDR1 SGHRS, CDR2 YFSETQ. This CDR3 is built from 16 residues. CDR3 in DNA: TGCGCCAGCAGCTTGGATGGGGCAGGGGGGCACACTGAAGCTTTCTTT. Protein product: CASSLDGAGGHTEAFF.

In the case of this clone: A read error may produce the germline difference seen at one junction end. V is TRBV7-7 and J is TRBJ2-2; D is ambiguous. CDR3 size: 16 residues. CDR1 is SSHAT and CDR2 is FNYEAQ in the germline V gene (reference sequence). The CDR3 DNA reads TGTGCTAGCAGCTACCGGTTGACCGGAGAAACCGGGGAGCTGTTTTTT. This codes for CASSYRLTGETGELFF.